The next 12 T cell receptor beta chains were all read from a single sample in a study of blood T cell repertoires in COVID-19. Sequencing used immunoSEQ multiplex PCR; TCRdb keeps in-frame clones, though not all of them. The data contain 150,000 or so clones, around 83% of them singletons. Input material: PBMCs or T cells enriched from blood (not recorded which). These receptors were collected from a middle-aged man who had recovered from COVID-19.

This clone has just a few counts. This chain's CDR3 is CASSYSNRGRPGAFF. The CDR3 bases are TGTGCCAGCAGTTACTCGAATCGGGGTAGGCCCGGGGCTTTCTTT. V usage is TRBV6-2 or TRBV6-3 and J usage is TRBJ1-1; D remains ambiguous. Germline CDR1 reads MNHEY; CDR2 reads SVGEGT. The ends were cut back, 0 bases at V and 11 bases at J, with 19 bases in the middle. This CDR3 has 15 amino acids.

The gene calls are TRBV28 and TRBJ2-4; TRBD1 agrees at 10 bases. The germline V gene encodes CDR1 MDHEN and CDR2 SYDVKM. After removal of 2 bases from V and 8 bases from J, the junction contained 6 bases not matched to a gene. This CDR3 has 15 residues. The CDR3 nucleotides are TGTGCCAGCAGTTTACCGGGGACAGGGGCTCACATTCAGTACTTC. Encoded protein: CASSLPGTGAHIQYF.

The CDR3 is CASSRNQYNEQFF. The CDR3 nucleotides are TGTGCCAGCAGCCGAAATCAGTACAATGAGCAGTTCTTC. The V gene is TRBV4-2, the J gene TRBJ2-1; no reliable D call. Trimming took off 4 bases at V and 4 bases at J, with 8 bases between the two ends. Germline CDR1 LGHNA, CDR2 YNFKEQ. This CDR3 has 13 residues.

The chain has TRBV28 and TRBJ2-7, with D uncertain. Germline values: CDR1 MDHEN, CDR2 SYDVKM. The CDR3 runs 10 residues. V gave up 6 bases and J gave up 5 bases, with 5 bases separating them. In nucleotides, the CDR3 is TGTGCCAGCAGAGACAACGAGCAGTACTTC. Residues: CASRDNEQYF.

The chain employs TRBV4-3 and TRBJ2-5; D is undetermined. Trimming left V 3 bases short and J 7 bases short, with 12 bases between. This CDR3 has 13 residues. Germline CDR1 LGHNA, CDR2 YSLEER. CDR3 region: CASSQAVDGTQYF. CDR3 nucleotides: TGCGCCAGCAGCCAGGCCGTTGATGGGACCCAGTACTTC.

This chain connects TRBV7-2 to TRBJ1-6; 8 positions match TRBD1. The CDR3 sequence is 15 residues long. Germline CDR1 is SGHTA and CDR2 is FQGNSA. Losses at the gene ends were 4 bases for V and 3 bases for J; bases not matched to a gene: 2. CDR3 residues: CASSSDRVYNSPLHF. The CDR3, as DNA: TGTGCCAGCAGCTCGGACAGGGTCTATAATTCACCCCTCCACTTT. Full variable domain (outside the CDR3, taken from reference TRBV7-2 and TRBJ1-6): GAGVSQSPSNKVTEKGKDVELRCDPISGHTALYWYRQSLGQGLEFLIYFQGNSAPDKSGLPSDRFSAERTGGSVSTLTIQRTQQEDSAVYLCASSSDRVYNSPLHFGNGTRLTVT.

CDR3 nucleotides: TGTGCCAGCAGTAGGACAGGGGTAACCTACGAGCAGTACTTC. Protein: CASSRTGVTYEQYF. V usage is TRBV6-5 and J usage is TRBJ2-7, with 9 bases matching TRBD1. The trim removed 5 bases at V and 2 bases at J, leaving 4 bases unmatched. The CDR3 sequence is 14 residues long. CDR1 MNHEY and CDR2 SVGAGI come from the germline V gene.

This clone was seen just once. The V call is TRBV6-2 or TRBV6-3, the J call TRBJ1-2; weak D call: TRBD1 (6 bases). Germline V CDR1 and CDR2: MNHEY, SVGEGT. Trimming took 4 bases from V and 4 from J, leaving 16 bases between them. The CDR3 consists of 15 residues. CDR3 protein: CASSSRRQAPYGYTF. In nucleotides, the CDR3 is TGTGCCAGCAGTTCGAGACGACAGGCGCCCTATGGCTACACCTTC.

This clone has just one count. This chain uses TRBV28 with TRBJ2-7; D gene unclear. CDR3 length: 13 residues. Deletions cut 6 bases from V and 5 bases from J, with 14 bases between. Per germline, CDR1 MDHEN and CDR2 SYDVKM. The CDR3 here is CASSPLQRNEQYF. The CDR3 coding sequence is TGTGCCAGCAGCCCATTGCAGAGGAACGAGCAGTACTTC.

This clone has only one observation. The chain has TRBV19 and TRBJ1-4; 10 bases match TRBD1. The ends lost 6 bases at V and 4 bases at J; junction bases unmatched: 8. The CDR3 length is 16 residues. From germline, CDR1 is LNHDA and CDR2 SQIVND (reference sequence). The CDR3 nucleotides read TGTGCCAGTAGAAGGACAGGGGGTCCGATTAATGAAAAACTGTTTTTT. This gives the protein CASRRTGGPINEKLFF.

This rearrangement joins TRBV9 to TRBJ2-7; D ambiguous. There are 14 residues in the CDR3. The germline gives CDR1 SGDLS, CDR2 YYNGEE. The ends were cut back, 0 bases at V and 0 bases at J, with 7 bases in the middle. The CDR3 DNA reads TGTGCCAGCAGCGTAGATGGCCGCTCCTACGAGCAGTACTTC. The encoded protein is CASSVDGRSYEQYF.

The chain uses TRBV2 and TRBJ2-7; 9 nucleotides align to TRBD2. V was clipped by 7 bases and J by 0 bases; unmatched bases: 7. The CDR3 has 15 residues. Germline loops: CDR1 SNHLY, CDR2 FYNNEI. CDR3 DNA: TGTGCCAGCAAGGTAGCGGGGGCCCTCTCCTACGAGCAGTACTTC. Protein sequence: CASKVAGALSYEQYF.